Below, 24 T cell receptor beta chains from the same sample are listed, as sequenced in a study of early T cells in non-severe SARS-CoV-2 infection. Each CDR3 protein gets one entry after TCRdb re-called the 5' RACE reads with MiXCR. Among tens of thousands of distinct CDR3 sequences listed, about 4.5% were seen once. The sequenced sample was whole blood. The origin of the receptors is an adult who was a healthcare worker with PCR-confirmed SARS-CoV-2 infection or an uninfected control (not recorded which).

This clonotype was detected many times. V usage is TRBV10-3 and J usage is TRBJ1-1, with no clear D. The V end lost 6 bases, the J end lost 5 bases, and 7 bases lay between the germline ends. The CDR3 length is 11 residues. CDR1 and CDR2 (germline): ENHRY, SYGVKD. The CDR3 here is CAIREMTEAFF. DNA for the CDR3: TGTGCCATCAGGGAAATGACTGAAGCTTTCTTT.

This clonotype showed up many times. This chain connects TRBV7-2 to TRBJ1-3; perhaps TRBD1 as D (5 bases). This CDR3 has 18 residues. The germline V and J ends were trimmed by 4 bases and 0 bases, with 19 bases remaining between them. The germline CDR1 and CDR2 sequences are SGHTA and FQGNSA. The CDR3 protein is CASSSRYAGGGSGNTIYF. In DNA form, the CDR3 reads TGTGCCAGCAGCTCCCGATACGCGGGGGGTGGCTCTGGAAACACCATATATTTT.

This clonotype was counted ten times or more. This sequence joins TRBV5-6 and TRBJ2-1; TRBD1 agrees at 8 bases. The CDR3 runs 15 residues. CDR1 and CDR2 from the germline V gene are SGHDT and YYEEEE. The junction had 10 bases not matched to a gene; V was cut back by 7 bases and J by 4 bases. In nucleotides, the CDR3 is TGTGCCAGCGGGATCCCGGGACAGGAATACAATGAGCAGTTCTTC. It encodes CASGIPGQEYNEQFF.

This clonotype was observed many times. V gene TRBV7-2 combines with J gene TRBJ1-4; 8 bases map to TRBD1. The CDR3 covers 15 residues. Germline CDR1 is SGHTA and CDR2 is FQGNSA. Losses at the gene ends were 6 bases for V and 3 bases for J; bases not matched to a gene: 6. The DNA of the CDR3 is TGTGCCAGCAGAGCTAAGGGACAGGCTAATGAAAAACTGTTTTTT. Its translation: CASRAKGQANEKLFF.

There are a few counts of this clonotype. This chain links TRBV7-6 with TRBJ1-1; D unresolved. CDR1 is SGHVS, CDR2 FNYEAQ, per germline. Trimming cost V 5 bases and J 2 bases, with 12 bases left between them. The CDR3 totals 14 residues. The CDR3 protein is CASSLFSSNTEAFF. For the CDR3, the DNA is TGTGCCAGCAGCCTCTTCAGTTCCAACACTGAAGCTTTCTTT.

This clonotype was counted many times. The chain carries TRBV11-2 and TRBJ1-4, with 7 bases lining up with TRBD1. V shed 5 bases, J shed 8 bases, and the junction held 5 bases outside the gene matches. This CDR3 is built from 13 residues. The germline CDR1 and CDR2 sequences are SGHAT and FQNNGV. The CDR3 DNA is TGTGCCAGCAGCGAAGGGACAGAAGAAAAACTGTTTTTT. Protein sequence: CASSEGTEEKLFF.

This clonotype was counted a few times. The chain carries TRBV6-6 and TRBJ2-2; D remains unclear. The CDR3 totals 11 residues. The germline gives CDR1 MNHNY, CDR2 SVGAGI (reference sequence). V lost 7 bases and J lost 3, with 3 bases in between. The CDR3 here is CASTHTGELFF. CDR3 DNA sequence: TGTGCCAGCACACACACCGGGGAGCTGTTTTTT.

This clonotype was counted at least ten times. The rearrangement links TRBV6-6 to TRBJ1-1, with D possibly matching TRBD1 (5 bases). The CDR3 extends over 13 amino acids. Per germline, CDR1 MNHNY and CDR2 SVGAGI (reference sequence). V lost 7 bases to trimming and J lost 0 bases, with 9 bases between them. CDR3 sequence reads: CASTTDMNTEAFF. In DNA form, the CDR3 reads TGTGCCAGCACAACGGACATGAACACTGAAGCTTTCTTT.

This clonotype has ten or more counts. The CDR3, as DNA: TGTGCCAGCAGCTATACAGCCACTGAAGCTTTCTTT. Translating it yields CASSYTATEAFF. The chain has TRBV12-3 or TRBV12-4 and TRBJ1-1; D remains unclear. Trimming cost V 6 bases and J 4 bases, with 9 bases left between them. The CDR3 has 12 amino acids.

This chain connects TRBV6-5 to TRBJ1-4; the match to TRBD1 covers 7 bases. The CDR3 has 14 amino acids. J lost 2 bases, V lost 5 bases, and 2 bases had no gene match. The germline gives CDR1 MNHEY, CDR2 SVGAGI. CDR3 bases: TGTGCCAGCAGTCAGGGGGGGACTAATGAAAAACTGTTTTTT. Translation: CASSQGGTNEKLFF.

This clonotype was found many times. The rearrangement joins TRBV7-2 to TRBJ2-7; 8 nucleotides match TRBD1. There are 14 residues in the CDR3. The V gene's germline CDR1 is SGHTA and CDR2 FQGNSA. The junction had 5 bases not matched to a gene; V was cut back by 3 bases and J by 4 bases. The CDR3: CASSFWTGPYEQYF. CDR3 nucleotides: TGTGCCAGCAGCTTCTGGACAGGGCCTTACGAGCAGTACTTC.

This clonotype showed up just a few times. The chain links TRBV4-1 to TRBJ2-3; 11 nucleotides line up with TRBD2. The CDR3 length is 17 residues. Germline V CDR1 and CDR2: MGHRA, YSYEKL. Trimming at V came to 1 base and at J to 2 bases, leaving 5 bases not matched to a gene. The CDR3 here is CASSQALLAGVTDTQYF. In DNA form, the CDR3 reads TGCGCCAGCAGCCAAGCCCTACTAGCGGGGGTCACAGATACGCAGTATTTT.

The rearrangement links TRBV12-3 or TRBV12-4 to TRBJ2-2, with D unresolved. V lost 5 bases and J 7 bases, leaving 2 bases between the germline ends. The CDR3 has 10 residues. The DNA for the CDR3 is TGTGCCAGCAGTATCGGGGAGCTGTTTTTT. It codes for CASSIGELFF.

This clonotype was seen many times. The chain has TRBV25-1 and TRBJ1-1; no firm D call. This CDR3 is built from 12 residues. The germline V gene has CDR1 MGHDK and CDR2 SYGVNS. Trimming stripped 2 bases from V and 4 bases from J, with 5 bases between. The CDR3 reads CASSEDITEAFF. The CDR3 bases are TGTGCCAGCAGTGAAGATATCACTGAAGCTTTCTTT.

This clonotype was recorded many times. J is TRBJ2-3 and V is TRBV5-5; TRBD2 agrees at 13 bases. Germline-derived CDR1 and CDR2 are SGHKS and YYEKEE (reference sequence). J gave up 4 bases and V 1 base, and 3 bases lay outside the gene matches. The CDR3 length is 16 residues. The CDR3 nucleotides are TGTGCCAGCAGCTTGTCACTAGCGGGGGGGCCAGATACGCAGTATTTT. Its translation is CASSLSLAGGPDTQYF.

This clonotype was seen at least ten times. The CDR3 reads CASSLSGQVYEQYF. The CDR3 coding sequence is TGTGCCAGCAGTCTTTCGGGACAGGTATACGAGCAGTACTTC. The chain employs TRBV12-3 or TRBV12-4 and TRBJ2-7; TRBD1 matches at 8 bases. The length of the CDR3 is 14 residues. The V gene end was trimmed by 5 bases and the J gene end by 4 bases; junction bases not matched to a gene: 7.

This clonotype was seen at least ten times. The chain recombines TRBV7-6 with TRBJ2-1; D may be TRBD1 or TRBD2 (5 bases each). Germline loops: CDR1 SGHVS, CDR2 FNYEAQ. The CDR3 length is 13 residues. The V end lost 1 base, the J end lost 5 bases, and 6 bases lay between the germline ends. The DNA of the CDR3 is TGTGCCAGCAGCTTAGTGGGGGACAATGAGCAGTTCTTC. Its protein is CASSLVGDNEQFF.

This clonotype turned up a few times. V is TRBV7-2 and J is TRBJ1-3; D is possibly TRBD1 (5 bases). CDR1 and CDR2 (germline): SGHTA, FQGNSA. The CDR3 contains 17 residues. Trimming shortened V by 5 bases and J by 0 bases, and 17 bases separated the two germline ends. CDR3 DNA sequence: TGTGCCAGCAGCCCGGGACCCCGTATATCCTCTGGAAACACCATATATTTT. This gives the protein CASSPGPRISSGNTIYF.

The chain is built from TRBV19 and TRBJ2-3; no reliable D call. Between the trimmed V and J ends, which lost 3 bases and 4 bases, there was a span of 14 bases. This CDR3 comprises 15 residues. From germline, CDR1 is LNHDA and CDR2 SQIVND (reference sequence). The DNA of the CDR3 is TGTGCCAGTAGTATGGGTCCGAATTACGCAGATACGCAGTATTTT. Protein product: CASSMGPNYADTQYF.

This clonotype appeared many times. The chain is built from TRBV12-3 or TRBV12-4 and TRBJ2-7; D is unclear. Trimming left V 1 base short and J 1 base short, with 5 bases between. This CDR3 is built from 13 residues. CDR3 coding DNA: TGTGCCAGCAGTTTAGGGGTGTCCTACGAGCAGTACTTC. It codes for CASSLGVSYEQYF.

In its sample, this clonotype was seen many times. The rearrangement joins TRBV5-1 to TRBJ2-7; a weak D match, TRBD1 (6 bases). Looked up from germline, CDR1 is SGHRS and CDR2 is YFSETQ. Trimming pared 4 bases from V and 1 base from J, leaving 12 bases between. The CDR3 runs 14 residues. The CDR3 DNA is TGCGCCAGCAGCAGCAGGGGCATATCCTACGAGCAGTACTTC. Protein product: CASSSRGISYEQYF.

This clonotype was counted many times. The CDR3 loop reads CASSRETGSSYEQYF. The CDR3 nucleotides read TGTGCCAGCAGCCGAGAGACAGGGAGCTCCTACGAGCAGTACTTC. The chain links TRBV6-6 to TRBJ2-7; TRBD1 matches at 7 bases. V lost 6 bases, J lost 0 bases, and 8 bases stayed unmatched. In germline, CDR1 is MNHNY, CDR2 SVGAGI (reference sequence). The CDR3 runs to 15 residues.

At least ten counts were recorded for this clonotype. CDR3 protein: CASSMTGGIYEQYF. The CDR3 DNA sequence: TGTGCCAGTAGTATGACAGGGGGCATTTACGAGCAGTACTTC. The chain recombines TRBV19 with TRBJ2-7; 10 nucleotides align to TRBD1. Germline V gene data show CDR1 as LNHDA and CDR2 as SQIVND (reference sequence). Unmatched junction bases numbered 3, after V lost 3 bases and J lost 4 bases. This CDR3 comprises 14 residues.

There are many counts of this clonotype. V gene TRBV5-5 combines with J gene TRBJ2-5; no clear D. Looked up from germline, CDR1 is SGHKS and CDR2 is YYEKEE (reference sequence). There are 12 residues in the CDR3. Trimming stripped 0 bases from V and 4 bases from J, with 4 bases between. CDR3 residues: CASSLAVETQYF. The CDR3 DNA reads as TGTGCCAGCAGCTTGGCCGTAGAGACCCAGTACTTC. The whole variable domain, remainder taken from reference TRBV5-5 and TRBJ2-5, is DAGVTQSPTHLIKTRGQQVTLRCSPISGHKSVSWYQQVLGQGPQFIFQYYEKEERGRGNFPDRFSARQFPNYSSELNVNALLLGDSALYLCASSLAVETQYFGPGTRLLVL.